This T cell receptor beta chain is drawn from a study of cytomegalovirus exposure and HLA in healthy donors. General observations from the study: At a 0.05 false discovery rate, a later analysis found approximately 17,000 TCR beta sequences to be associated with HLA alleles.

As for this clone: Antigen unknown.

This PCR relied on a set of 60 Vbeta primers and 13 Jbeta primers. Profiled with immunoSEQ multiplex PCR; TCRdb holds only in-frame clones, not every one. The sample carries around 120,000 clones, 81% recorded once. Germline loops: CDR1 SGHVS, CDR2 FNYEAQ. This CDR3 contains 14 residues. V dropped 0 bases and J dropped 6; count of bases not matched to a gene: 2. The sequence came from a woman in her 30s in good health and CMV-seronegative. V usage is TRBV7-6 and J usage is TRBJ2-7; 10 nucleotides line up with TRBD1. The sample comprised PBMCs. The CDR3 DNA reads TGTGCCAGCAGCTTAGCCGGACAGGGGGTCGAGCAGTACTTC. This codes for CASSLAGQGVEQYF.